A selection of T cell receptor beta chains follows, all from one sample in a study of tissue T cells after allogeneic stem cell transplantation. Profiling relied on immunoSEQ multiplex PCR, and the TCRdb table lists in-frame clones only, not all of them. Among some 28,000 clones listed, 65% to 90% were seen once. This material consisted of blood, taken before transplantation. All receptors come from a woman aged 18-49 years who later had graft-versus-host disease after an allogeneic stem cell transplant. Both conserved end residues are part of each CDR3. The D gene is left open where the match is weak. Clone size, where shown, is once, few, many, or a class for clones that have expanded.

J: TRBJ2-3
D: -
V: TRBV7-9
size: few
DNA: TGTGCCAGCGGGCACCGGGGCACGGATACGCAGTATTTT
CDR3: CASGHRGTDTQYF

J: TRBJ2-5
D: -
V: TRBV5-1
size: -
DNA: TGCGCCAGCAGCTTGGACGGGGTGAAAGAGACCCAGTACTTC
CDR3: CASSLDGVKETQYF

J: TRBJ2-2
D: -
V: TRBV28
size: -
DNA: TGTGCCAGCAGTTTGTTCGGGACCGGGGAGCTGTTTTTT
CDR3: CASSLFGTGELFF

J: TRBJ1-1
D: -
V: TRBV21-1
size: once
DNA: TGTGCCAGCAGCAAACGGAGCGTCAAATTGAACACTGAAGCTTTCTTT
CDR3: CASSKRSVKLNTEAFF

J: TRBJ2-3
D: -
V: TRBV6-6
size: -
DNA: TGTGCCAGCAGTCCCTTGATCGGCGGGCTAAGCACAGATACGCAGTATTTT
CDR3: CASSPLIGGLSTDTQYF

J: TRBJ2-3
D: TRBD2
V: TRBV9
size: -
DNA: TGTGCCAGCAGCGTAGGGACTAGCGGGAGGGTTGATACGCAGTATTTT
CDR3: CASSVGTSGRVDTQYF

J: TRBJ1-3
D: TRBD1
V: TRBV9
size: -
DNA: TGTGCCAGCAGCGTAAATACCGGGACAGTACCAAACACCATATATTTT
CDR3: CASSVNTGTVPNTIYF

J: TRBJ2-7
D: TRBD2
V: TRBV4-3
size: -
DNA: TGCGCCAGCAGCCAAGATCGGGGACTAGCGGGGGCCGTTTACGAGCAGTACTTC
CDR3: CASSQDRGLAGAVYEQYF

J: TRBJ2-3
D: -
V: TRBV5-1
size: -
DNA: TGCGCCAGCAGCTTGGGGGGAAGTGGAACAGATACGCAGTATTTT
CDR3: CASSLGGSGTDTQYF

J: TRBJ1-5
D: -
V: TRBV27
size: -
DNA: TGTGCCAGCAGTCACTCCCCCTGGGGGCCGATGGCCCAGCATTTT
CDR3: CASSHSPWGPMAQHF

J: TRBJ2-1
D: TRBD2
V: TRBV6-4
size: few
DNA: TGTGCCAGCAGTGACTCAATAGCGGGGGGGTACAATGAGCAGTTCTTC
CDR3: CASSDSIAGGYNEQFF

J: TRBJ1-2
D: TRBD1
V: TRBV28
size: -
DNA: TGTGCCAGCAGTTCCGGGACAGTAGACTATGGCTACACCTTC
CDR3: CASSSGTVDYGYTF

J: TRBJ1-1
D: TRBD1
V: TRBV15
size: few
DNA: TGTGCCACCAGCAGAGACGGACAGGGGAACACTGAAGCTTTCTTT
CDR3: CATSRDGQGNTEAFF

J: TRBJ2-7
D: -
V: TRBV14
size: once
DNA: TGTGCCAGCAGCCCCCCACGAAGGGCGGGTAGAAGCTCCTACGAGCAGTACTTC
CDR3: CASSPPRRAGRSSYEQYF

J: TRBJ1-4
D: TRBD1
V: TRBV4-3
size: -
DNA: TGCGCCAGCAGCCAAGAACCCGGGACAGGGGGCGAAAAACTGTTTTTT
CDR3: CASSQEPGTGGEKLFF

J: TRBJ1-6
D: -
V: TRBV6-4
size: once
DNA: TGTGCCAGCAGTGACAGGGGGAATTCACCCCTCCACTTT
CDR3: CASSDRGNSPLHF

J: TRBJ1-1
D: -
V: TRBV9
size: -
DNA: TGTGCCAGCAGCCCCTTTGAGAACACTGAAGCTTTCTTT
CDR3: CASSPFENTEAFF

J: TRBJ1-2
D: -
V: TRBV20-1
size: -
DNA: TGCAGTGCGCGGCACGTCTATGGCTACACCTTC
CDR3: CSARHVYGYTF

J: TRBJ1-2
D: TRBD1
V: TRBV27
size: -
DNA: TGTGCCAGCAGTTTCTCTTGGACAGGGGTGGGGGACCATGGCTACACCTTC
CDR3: CASSFSWTGVGDHGYTF

J: TRBJ2-5
D: TRBD2
V: TRBV13
size: -
DNA: TGTGCCAGCAGCCTAGAGACTAGCAAAGAGACCCAGTACTTC
CDR3: CASSLETSKETQYF

J: TRBJ1-2
D: TRBD1
V: TRBV9
size: -
DNA: TGTGCCAGCAGCGTAGAGGCAGGGGGCCGGTATGGCTACACCTTC
CDR3: CASSVEAGGRYGYTF

J: TRBJ2-7
D: -
V: TRBV18
size: -
DNA: TGTGCCAGCTCACCCTCCCCCCGGGACGGCTCCTACGAGCAGTACTTC
CDR3: CASSPSPRDGSYEQYF

J: TRBJ1-2
D: -
V: TRBV19
size: -
DNA: TGTGCCAGTACGAGGGAGGAATACTATGGCTACACCTTC
CDR3: CASTREEYYGYTF

J: TRBJ1-4
D: -
V: TRBV6-6
size: -
DNA: TGTGCCAGCAGTTACTTAGGGGGAAGTATATATGAAAAACTGTTTTTT
CDR3: CASSYLGGSIYEKLFF

J: TRBJ1-5
D: TRBD1
V: TRBV19
size: -
DNA: TGTGCCAGTAGTATTCTTTCAGACAGGGCGAAAAGGAAGGGGCCCCAGCATTTT
CDR3: CASSILSDRAKRKGPQHF

J: TRBJ1-2
D: TRBD1
V: TRBV5-5
size: once
DNA: TGTGCCAGCAGCGTACAGGGGTCTTATGGCTACACCTTC
CDR3: CASSVQGSYGYTF

J: TRBJ1-6
D: -
V: TRBV25-1
size: -
DNA: TGTGCCAGCAGTGAATCGTTGGGCTCCTATAATTCACCCCTCCACTTT
CDR3: CASSESLGSYNSPLHF

J: TRBJ2-7
D: -
V: TRBV11-2
size: -
DNA: TGTGCCAGCAGCTTAGATTTCAGCGGTGTTGACAGCTCCTACGAGCAGTACTTC
CDR3: CASSLDFSGVDSSYEQYF

J: TRBJ2-7
D: TRBD2
V: TRBV7-3
size: -
DNA: TGTGCCAGCAGCTTAGATGCCGTTGGTAGCGGGGACTACGAGCAGTACTTC
CDR3: CASSLDAVGSGDYEQYF

J: TRBJ2-1
D: -
V: TRBV15
size: -
DNA: TGTGCCACCAGCAGCGGACCCTACAATGAGCAGTTCTTC
CDR3: CATSSGPYNEQFF

J: TRBJ1-2
D: -
V: TRBV24-1
size: -
DNA: TGTGCCACCAGTGATCGTGACAGTTACTATGGCTACACCTTC
CDR3: CATSDRDSYYGYTF

J: TRBJ1-6
D: TRBD1
V: TRBV28
size: -
DNA: TGTGCCAGCAGCCGGGACAGTAATTCACCCCTCCACTTT
CDR3: CASSRDSNSPLHF

J: TRBJ1-1
D: TRBD1
V: TRBV6-2/TRBV6-3
size: -
DNA: TGTGCCAGCAGTCTGACAGGGGGCTCAGGCACTGAAGCTTTCTTT
CDR3: CASSLTGGSGTEAFF

J: TRBJ2-7
D: -
V: TRBV5-4
size: -
DNA: TGTGCCAGCAGCTTGGAGCAGGGGCCCTACGAGCAGTACTTC
CDR3: CASSLEQGPYEQYF